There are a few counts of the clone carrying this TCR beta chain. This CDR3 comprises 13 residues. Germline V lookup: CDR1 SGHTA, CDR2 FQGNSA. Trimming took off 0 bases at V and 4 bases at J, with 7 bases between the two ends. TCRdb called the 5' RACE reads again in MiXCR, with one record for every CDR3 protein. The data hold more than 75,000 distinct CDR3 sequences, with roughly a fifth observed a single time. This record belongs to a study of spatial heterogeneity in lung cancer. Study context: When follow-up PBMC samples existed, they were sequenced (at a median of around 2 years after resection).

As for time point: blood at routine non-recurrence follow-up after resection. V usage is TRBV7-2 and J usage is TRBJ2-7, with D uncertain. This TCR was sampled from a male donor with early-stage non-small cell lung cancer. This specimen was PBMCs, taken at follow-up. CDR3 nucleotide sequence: TGTGCCAGCAGCTTAGCGTTAGGGTACGAGCAGTACTTC. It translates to CASSLALGYEQYF. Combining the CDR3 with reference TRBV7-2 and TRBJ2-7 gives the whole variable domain GAGVSQSPSNKVTEKGKDVELRCDPISGHTALYWYRQSLGQGLEFLIYFQGNSAPDKSGLPSDRFSAERTGGSVSTLTIQRTQQEDSAVYLCASSLALGYEQYFGPGTRLTVT.